One sample yielded the 5 T cell receptor beta chains listed below, sequenced in a study of T-cell memory formation after mild COVID-19. MiXCR, applied by TCRdb to the 5' RACE reads, yields one record per CDR3 protein. The table records 85,000 to 120,000 distinct CDR3 sequences, around 11% of them present only once. The sequenced sample consisted of PBMCs or a T cell subset sorted from them (not recorded which). The receptors come from an adult woman who had mild COVID-19 (a few samples of this study predate the infection). Cell type and time point are not known.

The chain uses TRBV20-1 and TRBJ2-1; 13 nucleotides align to TRBD2. Germline loops: CDR1 DFQATT, CDR2 SNEGSKA (reference sequence). The CDR3 extends over 15 amino acids. V was clipped by 5 bases and J by 9 bases; unmatched bases: 10. CDR3 nucleotides: TGCAGTGCTGCACGGGGGACTAGCGGGATAGGTGAGCAGTTCTTC. This codes for CSAARGTSGIGEQFF.

The chain is built from TRBV10-2 and TRBJ2-1; TRBD2 matches 12 bases. The CDR3 extends over 15 amino acids. J gave up 5 bases and V 3 bases, and 2 bases lay outside the gene matches. Germline V CDR1 and CDR2: WSHSY, SAAADI. The CDR3 is CASSDWTSGDNEQFF. The CDR3 region has the DNA TGCGCCAGCAGTGATTGGACTAGCGGGGACAATGAGCAGTTCTTC.

This clonotype was observed at least ten times. The chain links TRBV12-3 or TRBV12-4 to TRBJ2-7; a weak D match, TRBD2 (6 bases). V dropped 5 bases and J dropped 3 bases, with 11 bases sitting between them. This CDR3 has 13 amino acids. The CDR3 sequence is CASSEGLFYEQYF. The DNA for the CDR3 is TGTGCCAGCAGTGAGGGACTCTTCTACGAGCAGTACTTC.

This clonotype has only a few counts. The chain couples TRBV15 to TRBJ2-7; D is perhaps TRBD2 (5 bases). The CDR3 spans 14 residues. From germline, CDR1 is LNHNV and CDR2 YYDKDF (reference sequence). The V and J ends lost 1 base and 2 bases respectively, with 9 bases between them. The CDR3 coding sequence is TGTGCCACCAGCAGAGTAGCGAATCCCTACGAGCAGTACTTC. It codes for CATSRVANPYEQYF. Complete variable domain (other parts from reference TRBV15 and TRBJ2-7): DAMVIQNPRYQVTQFGKPVTLSCSQTLNHNVMYWYQQKSSQAPKLLFHYYDKDFNNEADTPDNFQSRRPNTSFCFLDIRSPGLGDTAMYLCATSRVANPYEQYFGPGTRLTVT.

The chain links TRBV2 to TRBJ2-1; D is undetermined. CDR3 length: 14 residues. V lost 4 bases and J lost 4, with 11 bases in between. The germline CDR1 and CDR2 sequences are SNHLY and FYNNEI. The CDR3 region has the DNA TGTGCCAGCAGTGGGGGTAATTCATACAATGAGCAGTTCTTC. Its translation is CASSGGNSYNEQFF.